This T cell receptor beta chain was sequenced during a study of cytotoxic CD8 clonotypes in ibrutinib-treated CLL. Only in-frame clones appear in the TCRdb table, and some are missing; sequencing was by immunoSEQ multiplex PCR. The table shows fewer than 90,000 clones, with roughly 86% occurring only once. Unmatched junction bases numbered 7, after V lost 0 bases and J lost 6 bases. The CDR3 covers 15 residues. Germline CDR1 SGHTS, CDR2 YDEGEE. TCR beta library input comprised around 2 micrograms of genomic DNA from cryopreserved PBMCs. The J gene is TRBJ2-3, the V gene TRBV5-8; 7 bases align to TRBD1. Sequencing used PBMCs, obtained before ibrutinib treatment. This TCR was sampled from a human donor with chronic lymphocytic leukemia. CDR3 bases: TGTGCCAGCAGCTTGGGACAGGGCGTCAGGGATACGCAGTATTTT. It is translated as CASSLGQGVRDTQYF.